This TCR beta chain was profiled in a study of blood T cell repertoires in COVID-19. Study-level information: The United States, Italy and Spain provided the acute and convalescent COVID-19 samples. Sources were T cells, B-cell-depleted T cells, or PBMCs; the material itself was cDNA or gDNA.

Germline CDR1 LNHDA, CDR2 SQIVND (reference sequence). This CDR3 region has 14 residues. The V end was cut by 9 bases, the J end by 2 bases, with 14 bases between. Per the study methods: Counts of nucleated cells, estimated from reference gene primer amplification, were obtained. Generated by immunoSEQ multiplex PCR, the TCRdb table keeps only in-frame clones and is missing some. D and trimming come from the DNA, and the V and J calls and clone size come from that table. The sample contains 74,000 or so clones, around 89% of which appear only once. The sequencing input was peripheral blood. This chain connects TRBV19 to TRBJ1-3, with D unclear. The receptor comes from a man aged 50 to 60 with acute or convalescent COVID-19. CDR3 region: CASNAGSPGNTIYF. CDR3 DNA sequence: TGTGCCAGCAACGCGGGGAGCCCTGGAAACACCATATATTTT.